Here is one TCR beta chain with its context. The sample originates from a study of T cells in women clearing cervical HPV infection. Clones were sequenced by immunoSEQ multiplex PCR, and TCRdb holds only the in-frame ones, with some missing. This listing includes roughly 31,000 clones. The source material was blood buffy coat. The origin of this receptor is a woman between 18 and 75 years old with a cervical HPV16 infection that either progressed to CIN3+ or cleared (not recorded which).

Partial CDR3 DNA: TGCAGTGCACGGATGGCCGGACTAGCGGGTCACGAG. It yields the protein CSARMAGLAGHE. The entire CDR3 sequence reads CSARMAGLAGHEQYF. The chain is built from TRBV20-1 and TRBJ2-7; 11 bases align to TRBD2. The read halts 3 residues ahead of the CDR3 end, with the missing end drawn from the germline J gene. The CDR3 is 15 residues long. In germline, CDR1 is DFQATT, CDR2 SNEGSKA (reference sequence). After removal of 6 bases from V and 5 bases from J, the junction contained 12 bases not matched to a gene.